Below, 30 T cell receptor beta chains from the same sample are listed, as sequenced in a study of blood T cell repertoires in COVID-19. Using immunoSEQ multiplex PCR, the repertoire was profiled, and TCRdb retains in-frame clones only, with some absent. The profile covers about 360,000 clones, with around 82% appearing a single time and almost 3% taken by the ten largest. The sample was peripheral blood. These receptor sequences come from a man younger than 45 with active or convalescent COVID-19.

Notes on this clone: It may be a read error: a sequence one base away is much more abundant. The gene calls are TRBV7-3 and TRBJ2-1; 7 bases align to TRBD1. Germline values: CDR1 SGHTA, CDR2 FQGTGA. This CDR3 region has 14 residues. With 0 bases clipped from V and 6 bases from J, the junction kept 2 bases outside the gene matches. CDR3 in amino acids: CASSLTGGLNEQFF. In DNA, the CDR3 is TGTGCCAGCAGCTTAACAGGGGGCCTCAATGAGCAGTTCTTC.

The chain links TRBV11-3 to TRBJ2-7; 13 bases match TRBD2. This CDR3 is 18 amino acids long. V shed 6 bases and J 0 bases; nucleotides not matched to a gene: 11. Germline values: CDR1 SGHNT, CDR2 YENEEA. Here the CDR3 DNA reads TGTGCCAGCAGATATCGCGGACTAGCGGGGGAAAGCTCCTACGAGCAGTACTTC. Protein sequence: CASRYRGLAGESSYEQYF.

V usage is TRBV11-3 and J usage is TRBJ2-2; the match to TRBD2 covers 8 bases. The junction had 2 bases not matched to a gene; V was cut back by 1 base and J by 1 base. Per germline, CDR1 SGHNT and CDR2 YENEEA. This CDR3 has 16 amino acids. CDR3 in amino acids: CASSLVAGQNTGELFF. DNA for the CDR3: TGTGCCAGCAGCTTAGTAGCGGGGCAGAACACCGGGGAGCTGTTTTTT.

The chain uses TRBV5-6 and TRBJ1-4, with 8 positions matching TRBD1. This CDR3 contains 14 residues. CDR1 and CDR2 from the germline V gene are SGHDT and YYEEEE. Unmatched junction bases numbered 4, after V lost 1 base and J lost 8 bases. The CDR3 nucleotides are TGTGCCAGCAGCTTGTACGACAGGGGCGAAAAACTGTTTTTT. This encodes CASSLYDRGEKLFF.

The gene calls are TRBV5-1 and TRBJ2-5; 9 positions match TRBD1. Germline CDR1 SGHRS, CDR2 YFSETQ. With 4 bases clipped from V and 5 bases from J, the junction kept 6 bases outside the gene matches. The CDR3 totals 14 residues. In DNA, the CDR3 is TGCGCCAGCAGCGTAACAGGGGGCAGGGAGACCCAGTACTTC. It is translated as CASSVTGGRETQYF.

The chain carries TRBV7-2 and TRBJ1-2; 7 nucleotides agree with TRBD1. V was clipped by 5 bases and J by 3 bases; unmatched bases: 9. The germline gives CDR1 SGHTA, CDR2 FQGNSA. This CDR3 spans 15 amino acids. The CDR3 is CASSTTGPGYYGYTF. The CDR3, as DNA: TGTGCCAGCAGCACGACAGGGCCGGGGTACTATGGCTACACCTTC.

The rearrangement links TRBV28 to TRBJ2-1, with 13 positions matching TRBD2. Per the germline V gene, CDR1 is MDHEN and CDR2 is SYDVKM. Trimming took 6 bases from V and 5 from J; bases not matched to a gene: 7. The CDR3 is 16 amino acids. The CDR3: CASSSGLAGAHNEQFF. The CDR3 DNA reads TGTGCCAGCAGCAGTGGACTAGCGGGGGCGCACAATGAGCAGTTCTTC.

The genes are TRBV19 and TRBJ2-2; D is perhaps TRBD1 (5 bases). The CDR3 is 14 residues long. CDR1 is LNHDA, CDR2 SQIVND, per germline (reference sequence). V shed 1 base and J shed 9 bases, with 12 bases lying between them. The chain's CDR3 is CASSIGQGGWELFF. CDR3 nucleotides: TGTGCCAGTAGTATAGGGCAGGGTGGCTGGGAGCTGTTTTTT.

V is TRBV10-3 and J is TRBJ2-1; 8 bases are a match to TRBD2. The J segment lost 6 bases and the V segment lost 6 bases, leaving 4 bases of the junction unmatched. CDR3 length: 13 residues. Per the germline V gene, CDR1 is ENHRY and CDR2 is SYGVKD. The CDR3 loop reads CAISATSVNEQFF. CDR3 DNA sequence: TGTGCCATCAGCGCGACTAGCGTCAATGAGCAGTTCTTC.

This sequence joins TRBV7-2 and TRBJ2-5, with a possible D match to TRBD2 (6 bases). This CDR3 has 15 residues. Germline CDR1 reads SGHTA; CDR2 reads FQGNSA. V lost 2 bases, J lost 5 bases, and 15 bases lay in between. CDR3 sequence reads: CASSLQAGTGETQYF. The CDR3 DNA sequence: TGTGCCAGCAGCTTACAGGCGGGGACTGGCGAGACCCAGTACTTC.

The V gene is TRBV7-6, the J gene TRBJ2-7; D perhaps matches TRBD1 (7 bases). The CDR3 has 12 amino acids. Germline V gene lookup returns CDR1 SGHVS and CDR2 FNYEAQ. Trimming took off 5 bases at V and 5 bases at J, with 10 bases between the two ends. The CDR3 spells CASSPGGNEQYF. CDR3 in DNA: TGTGCCAGCAGCCCAGGGGGGAACGAGCAGTACTTC. The entire variable domain, with the rest obtained from reference TRBV7-6 and TRBJ2-7, is as follows: GAGVSQSPRYKVTKRGQDVALRCDPISGHVSLYWYRQALGQGPEFLTYFNYEAQQDKSGLPNDRFSAERPEGSISTLTIQRTEQRDSAMYRCASSPGGNEQYFGPGTRLTVT.

CDR3 residues: CASSERLRNYGYTF. The CDR3 DNA sequence: TGTGCCAGCAGTGAGCGGCTACGTAACTATGGCTACACCTTC. The rearrangement links TRBV6-1 to TRBJ1-2; D not certain. From germline, CDR1 is MNHNS and CDR2 SASEGT. Trimming removed 3 bases from V and 1 base from J, with 9 bases in between. The CDR3 has 14 amino acids.

The chain couples TRBV7-8 to TRBJ2-2; 10 bases line up with TRBD2. Per germline, CDR1 SGHVS and CDR2 FQNEAQ. Trimming removed 3 bases from V and 3 bases from J; junction bases left unmatched: 10. The CDR3 length is 18 residues. CDR3 amino acids: CASSLGGSGRFHTGELFF. The CDR3 DNA follows: TGTGCCAGCAGCTTGGGGGGTAGCGGGAGGTTTCACACCGGGGAGCTGTTTTTT. Together with reference TRBV7-8 and TRBJ2-2, the CDR3 gives the full variable domain: GAGVSQSPRYKVAKRGQDVALRCDPISGHVSLFWYQQALGQGPEFLTYFQNEAQLDKSGLPSDRFFAERPEGSVSTLKIQRTQQEDSAVYLCASSLGGSGRFHTGELFFGEGSRLTVL.

The chain joins TRBV7-9 to TRBJ1-1; 9 bases line up with TRBD1. After removal of 5 bases from V and 1 base from J, the junction contained 5 bases not matched to a gene. The CDR3 sequence is 15 residues long. Per germline, CDR1 SEHNR and CDR2 FQNEAQ (reference sequence). CDR3 nucleotide sequence: TGTGCCAGCAGCCTCCCGGACAGGGGGAACACTGAAGCTTTCTTT. Translated, it gives CASSLPDRGNTEAFF.

The V gene is TRBV7-9, the J gene TRBJ1-2, with 7 bases aligning to TRBD1. CDR3 length: 12 residues. The ends lost 11 bases at V and 2 bases at J; junction bases unmatched: 5. CDR1 and CDR2 (germline): SEHNR, FQNEAQ (reference sequence). The CDR3 coding sequence is TGTGCCGGCCAGACAGGGAACTATGGCTACACCTTC. Translating it yields CAGQTGNYGYTF.

This sequence joins TRBV6-6 and TRBJ2-1; D is perhaps TRBD1 (6 bases). V was pared by 2 bases and J by 9 bases, with 14 bases between. The CDR3 runs 14 residues. Germline V lookup: CDR1 MNHNY, CDR2 SVGAGI (reference sequence). DNA for the CDR3: TGTGCCAGCAGTTACCCAGACCTAGGGGGTGAGCAGTTCTTC. This translates into CASSYPDLGGEQFF.

The gene calls are TRBV27 and TRBJ2-3; 7 bases fit TRBD1. Losses at the gene ends were 0 bases for V and 5 bases for J; bases not matched to a gene: 8. Germline V gene sequence: CDR1 MNHEY, CDR2 SMNVEV (reference sequence). The CDR3 length is 16 residues. The CDR3 reads CASSLSTDRVRDTQYF. The CDR3 bases are TGTGCCAGCAGTTTATCCACTGACAGGGTCCGAGATACGCAGTATTTT.

The chain is built from TRBV18 and TRBJ2-2; 7 positions agree with TRBD1. The junction had 9 bases not matched to a gene; V was cut back by 3 bases and J by 5 bases. This CDR3 spans 16 amino acids. Germline loops: CDR1 KGHSH, CDR2 LQKENI. The DNA of the CDR3 is TGTGCCAGCTCACCTAACCCGGGACAGTTGACCGGGGAGCTGTTTTTT. It is translated as CASSPNPGQLTGELFF.

This chain uses TRBV7-3 with TRBJ1-1; 8 bases fit TRBD1. Per germline, CDR1 SGHTA and CDR2 FQGTGA. The length of the CDR3 is 13 residues. V shed 6 bases, J shed 3 bases, and the junction held 3 bases outside the gene matches. The DNA for the CDR3 is TGTGCCAGCAGTACAGGGGGGTACACTGAAGCTTTCTTT. It yields the protein CASSTGGYTEAFF.

V is TRBV5-4 and J is TRBJ1-2; 7 positions match TRBD1. The CDR3 extends over 14 amino acids. V was clipped by 4 bases and J by 5 bases; unmatched bases: 8. Germline V gives CDR1 SGHNT, CDR2 YYREEE (reference sequence). CDR3 nucleotide sequence: TGTGCCAGCAGCAAACCGCAGGGGGAGTATGGCTACACCTTC. Translation: CASSKPQGEYGYTF.

The chain has TRBV27 and TRBJ1-2; 9 bases match TRBD1. The CDR3 loop spans 14 amino acids. CDR1 and CDR2 (germline): MNHEY, SMNVEV (reference sequence). The V segment lost 5 bases and the J segment 7 bases; nucleotides outside the gene matches: 8. For the CDR3, the DNA is TGTGCCAGCAGTCCCCGACAGGGGGTGGTTGGCTACACCTTC. Encoded protein: CASSPRQGVVGYTF.

This clone was recorded once. At one boundary the junction diverges from the germline segment, which might be a read error. V gene TRBV5-1 combines with J gene TRBJ2-3; 7 nucleotides match TRBD2. Germline V gene lookup returns CDR1 SGHRS and CDR2 YFSETQ. CDR3 length: 15 amino acids. Written as DNA, the CDR3 is TGCGCCAGCAGCTTGGCCGAGACTAGCACAAATACGCAGTATTTT. Translation: CASSLAETSTNTQYF.

The chain is built from TRBV4-1 and TRBJ2-7; D is unclear. The CDR3 is 14 amino acids. V lost 4 bases, J lost 4 bases, and 14 bases lay in between. Germline V lookup: CDR1 MGHRA, CDR2 YSYEKL. CDR3 sequence: CASSPRGVVYEQYF. DNA of the CDR3: TGCGCCAGCAGCCCCCGCGGAGTGGTATACGAGCAGTACTTC.

The chain uses TRBV5-1 and TRBJ2-5, with 10 bases fitting TRBD2. The CDR3 totals 14 residues. The germline CDR1 and CDR2 sequences are SGHRS and YFSETQ. V shed 4 bases, J shed 4 bases, and the junction held 4 bases outside the gene matches. For the CDR3, the DNA is TGCGCCAGCAGCCCTCGGACTAGCGGAGAGACCCAGTACTTC. Amino acid sequence: CASSPRTSGETQYF.

V and J are TRBV6-6 and TRBJ1-6, with 11 bases lining up with TRBD1. Trimming took 5 bases from V and 7 from J; bases not matched to a gene: 10. The germline V gene has CDR1 MNHNY and CDR2 SVGAGI (reference sequence). The CDR3 spans 17 residues. CDR3 coding DNA: TGTGCCAGCAGTCGCGCCGGGACAGGGGGTTTAAATTCACCCCTCCACTTT. Protein product: CASSRAGTGGLNSPLHF.

The chain is built from TRBV25-1 and TRBJ2-2, with D possibly being TRBD2 (5 bases). The length of the CDR3 is 16 residues. The germline V and J ends were trimmed by 1 base and 2 bases, with 11 bases remaining between them. Germline CDR1 is MGHDK and CDR2 is SYGVNS. For the CDR3, the DNA is TGTGCCAGCAGTGAATGGGGAGACACTAACACCGGGGAGCTGTTTTTT. It codes for CASSEWGDTNTGELFF.

The J gene is TRBJ1-1, the V gene TRBV30; possible D gene TRBD1, 5 bases. Looked up from germline, CDR1 is GTSNPN and CDR2 is SVGIG (reference sequence). The CDR3 spans 14 residues. V lost 3 bases and J 6 bases, leaving 17 bases between the germline ends. CDR3 residues: CAWREGTGDSEAFF. CDR3 sequence (DNA): TGTGCCTGGAGGGAGGGGACGGGAGACTCTGAAGCTTTCTTT. The whole variable domain, remainder taken from reference TRBV30 and TRBJ1-1, is SQTIHQWPATLVQPVGSPLSLECTVEGTSNPNLYWYRQAAGRGLQLLFYSVGIGQISSEVPQNLSASRPQDRQFILSSKKLLLSDSGFYLCAWREGTGDSEAFFGQGTRLTVV.

The CDR3: CASREDRVQRNEQYF. CDR3 DNA sequence: TGTGCCAGCAGGGAAGACAGGGTACAACGAAACGAGCAGTACTTC. The chain joins TRBV27 to TRBJ2-7; 7 bases are shared with TRBD1. V lost 6 bases and J lost 5; bases outside the gene matches: 13. Germline CDR1 reads MNHEY; CDR2 reads SMNVEV (reference sequence). The CDR3 covers 15 residues.

The CDR3 here is CASSPTRTLNTEAFF. CDR3 in DNA: TGTGCCAGCTCACCAACTCGGACACTGAACACTGAAGCTTTCTTT. J is TRBJ1-1 and V is TRBV18, with D possibly being TRBD1 (5 bases). The CDR3 consists of 15 residues. Trimming cost V 2 bases and J 0 bases, with 10 bases left between them. In germline, CDR1 is KGHSH, CDR2 LQKENI.

A single count supports this clone. The chain combines TRBV6-5 with TRBJ2-1, with 9 bases matching TRBD2. V gave up 2 bases and J gave up 3 bases; unmatched junction bases: 2. Germline assignment: CDR1 MNHEY and CDR2 SVGAGI. This CDR3 is built from 15 residues. Here the CDR3 reads CASSYTTSGYNEQFF. In DNA, the CDR3 is TGTGCCAGCAGTTACACGACTAGCGGCTACAATGAGCAGTTCTTC.